One T cell receptor (beta chain) is described in this entry. Its target is not known. This entry is derived from a study of T cell responses to AZD1222 COVID-19 vaccine. This table comes from immunoSEQ multiplex PCR, and its TCRdb copy is limited to in-frame clones, with some not included. The repertoire holds fewer than 150,000 clones, with 85% to 95% as singletons. Overall study results and limits: The span of vaccine-associated CD4 TCRs extended across spike, with dominance at 160-218 and 743-854. There were repertoire samples only from the period after the peak T cell response.

CDR3 length equals 15 residues. Looked up from germline, CDR1 is SGDLS and CDR2 is YYNGEE. V was cut by 4 bases and J by 8 bases, with 18 bases left in between. This material consisted of peripheral blood, taken 28 days after the second AZD1222 dose. The source of this sequence is an adult who received the AZD1222 COVID-19 vaccine. The chain links TRBV9 to TRBJ1-4; D possibly corresponds to TRBD1 (6 bases). As DNA, the CDR3 is TGTGCCAGCAGCCCAGGGGTTCGTGATGGAGAAAAACTGTTTTTT. Protein product: CASSPGVRDGEKLFF. The variable domain in full, completed from reference TRBV9 and TRBJ1-4, reads DSGVTQTPKHLITATGQRVTLRCSPRSGDLSVYWYQQSLDQGLQFLIQYYNGEERAKGNILERFSAQQFPDLHSELNLSSLELGDSALYFCASSPGVRDGEKLFFGSGTQLSVL.